The 2 T cell receptor beta chains below all came from one sample that was sequenced in a study of Graves' ophthalmopathy and Graves' hyperthyroidism. Scientists amplified the TCR beta CDR3 regions from RNA transcripts. First-round RT-PCR employed HTBI primers, with a second-round multiplex PCR after it. In TCRdb, the multiplex PCR reads were re-called with MiXCR into one record per CDR3 protein. The sample has almost 750,000 distinct CDR3 sequences, roughly 40% seen once. Sequences were obtained from peripheral blood. The source is an adult man with Graves' ophthalmopathy.

The rearrangement joins TRBV7-9 to TRBJ2-6; 9 nucleotides align to TRBD1. CDR1 and CDR2 from the germline V gene are SEHNR and FQNEAQ (reference sequence). The CDR3 length is 18 residues. J lost 0 bases, V lost 8 bases, and 11 bases had no gene match. CDR3: CASRRGQGSSSGANVLTF. CDR3 DNA sequence: TGTGCCAGCCGGAGGGGACAGGGAAGCAGCTCTGGGGCCAACGTCCTGACTTTC.

In this sample, this clonotype turned up many times. The chain recombines TRBV6-1 with TRBJ1-1, with D unclear. Germline CDR1 is MNHNS and CDR2 is SASEGT. V gave up 6 bases and J gave up 0 bases, with 8 bases separating them. This CDR3 has 13 residues. The DNA of the CDR3 is TGTGCCAGCAGGGAACACTTGAACACTGAAGCTTTCTTT. Its translation: CASREHLNTEAFF.